A selection of T cell receptor beta chains follows, all from one sample in a study of blood T cell repertoires in COVID-19. The method was immunoSEQ multiplex PCR; TCRdb's version includes in-frame clones alone and lacks a portion of them. The sample includes approximately 130,000 clones, about 74% of them seen just once. The sequencing input was peripheral blood. The source is a human donor in a cohort sampled during active COVID-19. Each CDR3 is given with its conserved first and last residue. D genes are given only for firm matches. A row's size may be missing; if present it is once, few, many or a size class.

v_gene	j_gene	abundance	d_gene	len	CDR3aa	CDR3nt
TRBV27	TRBJ2-7	.	.	14	CASSLVGGFHEQYF	TGTGCCAGCAGTTTGGTGGGGGGATTCCACGAGCAGTACTTC
TRBV7-9	TRBJ2-7	once	.	13	CASSLGQYYEQYF	TGTGCCAGCAGCTTAGGGCAGTACTACGAGCAGTACTTC
TRBV25-1	TRBJ2-7	.	TRBD2	14	CASSPAQRGSEQYF	TGTGCCAGCTCCCCAGCCCAGCGGGGGAGCGAGCAGTACTTC
TRBV25-1	TRBJ2-7	.	TRBD2	12	CASSPGGHEQYF	TGTGCCAGCTCACCGGGGGGTCACGAGCAGTACTTC
TRBV10-2	TRBJ1-1	.	.	17	CASSEAPGMRLNTEAFF	TGCGCCAGCAGTGAGGCGCCAGGGATGAGGCTAAACACTGAAGCTTTCTTT
TRBV5-6	TRBJ2-7	.	.	14	CASSSVRGAYEQYF	TGTGCCAGCAGCTCGGTGCGCGGAGCCTACGAGCAGTACTTC
TRBV7-2	TRBJ2-7	.	.	12	CASSERYYEQYF	TGTGCCAGCAGCGAGCGATACTACGAGCAGTACTTC
TRBV5-1	TRBJ1-2	.	.	15	CASSLSGGANYGYTF	TGCGCCAGCAGCTTGTCGGGGGGTGCTAACTATGGCTACACCTTC
TRBV28	TRBJ2-2	once	TRBD1	16	CASRPDRAYNIGELFF	TGTGCCAGCAGGCCGGACAGGGCTTACAACATCGGGGAGCTGTTTTTT
TRBV28	TRBJ1-2	.	.	15	CASSPPGVQPYGYTF	TGTGCCAGCAGTCCCCCAGGGGTCCAACCCTATGGCTACACCTTC
TRBV4-1	TRBJ2-7	.	TRBD1	14	CASSQATGVSEQYF	TGCGCCAGCAGCCAAGCCACAGGGGTATCGGAGCAGTACTTC
TRBV29-1	TRBJ2-7	.	.	13	CSARAGPAYEQYF	TGCAGCGCTAGGGCGGGTCCCGCCTACGAGCAGTACTTC
TRBV30	TRBJ2-7	few	TRBD2	15	CAWSVPGGSTYEQYF	TGTGCCTGGAGTGTACCCGGCGGGAGTACATACGAGCAGTACTTC
TRBV28	TRBJ1-1	.	TRBD1	13	CASSATGEAEAFF	TGTGCCAGCAGTGCCACAGGGGAGGCTGAAGCTTTCTTT
TRBV28	TRBJ2-7	.	TRBD2	17	CASSPGLAGGPLNEQYF	TGTGCCAGCAGTCCGGGACTAGCGGGAGGGCCGTTGAACGAGCAGTACTTC
TRBV28	TRBJ1-2	.	TRBD1	16	CASSLVGGVWGYGYTF	TGTGCCAGCAGTTTAGTAGGGGGCGTCTGGGGTTATGGCTACACCTTC
TRBV5-6	TRBJ2-7	.	.	12	CASSLPGNEQYF	TGTGCCAGCAGCTTGCCCGGGAACGAGCAGTACTTC
TRBV10-3	TRBJ1-5	.	.	12	CAISGADQPQHF	TGTGCCATCAGTGGGGCCGATCAGCCCCAGCATTTT
TRBV7-2	TRBJ1-2	.	TRBD1	17	CASSSSGTGASNYGYTF	TGTGCCAGCAGCTCCTCCGGGACAGGGGCCAGCAACTATGGCTACACCTTC
TRBV12-3/TRBV12-4	TRBJ2-6	.	.	13	CASSSREANVLTF	TGTGCCAGCAGTTCGCGGGAGGCCAACGTCCTGACTTTC
TRBV3-1/TRBV3-2	TRBJ1-1	.	.	14	CASSQTGMNTEAFF	TGTGCCAGCAGCCAAACAGGGATGAACACTGAAGCTTTCTTT
TRBV27	TRBJ2-7	.	.	14	CASSLVGGKYEQYF	TGTGCCAGCAGTTTGGTAGGAGGGAAGTACGAGCAGTACTTC
TRBV7-9	TRBJ2-7	.	.	14	CASSLQSGVGEQYF	TGTGCCAGCAGCTTACAGTCAGGGGTAGGGGAGCAGTACTTC
TRBV19	TRBJ1-2	.	TRBD1	15	CASSIQGQQSYGYTF	TGTGCCAGTAGTATTCAGGGACAGCAGAGCTATGGCTACACCTTC
TRBV5-1	TRBJ1-2	.	.	16	CASSLEAGTGAHGYTF	TGCGCCAGCAGCTTGGAGGCGGGAACTGGAGCTCATGGCTACACCTTC
TRBV7-8	TRBJ2-2	.	TRBD2	16	CASSAPGGAGTGELFF	TGTGCCAGCAGCGCCCCGGGGGGGGCAGGCACCGGGGAGCTGTTTTTT
TRBV11-3	TRBJ2-7	.	.	14	CASSLRQGGGEQYF	TGTGCCAGCAGCCTTCGACAGGGAGGAGGCGAGCAGTACTTC
TRBV10-1	TRBJ1-1	.	TRBD1	16	CASRPGTGDLRTEAFF	TGCGCCAGCAGGCCCGGGACAGGGGACCTTAGGACTGAAGCTTTCTTT
TRBV6-1	TRBJ1-1	.	.	14	CASSDPGRNTEAFF	TGTGCCAGCAGTGATCCGGGGAGGAACACTGAAGCTTTCTTT
TRBV18	TRBJ1-6	few	.	14	CASSPEARGSPLHF	TGTGCCAGCTCACCAGAGGCCCGCGGTTCACCCCTCCACTTT
TRBV13	TRBJ2-7	few	.	13	CASSLIGGGEQYF	TGTGCCAGCAGCTTAATCGGGGGAGGCGAGCAGTACTTC
TRBV20-1	TRBJ1-1	.	.	14	CSASSGNRRAEAFF	TGCAGTGCTAGTTCCGGTAACAGGAGGGCTGAAGCTTTCTTT
TRBV24-1	TRBJ1-3	.	.	14	CATSDLQEPNTIYF	TGTGCCACCAGTGATTTACAGGAGCCAAACACCATATATTTT
TRBV15	TRBJ1-2	.	TRBD1	15	CATNPLPGQGYGYTF	TGTGCCACCAATCCTCTCCCCGGACAGGGGTATGGCTACACCTTC
TRBV28	TRBJ1-3	.	.	16	CASSAVEGMGGNTIYF	TGTGCCAGCAGCGCCGTGGAGGGCATGGGTGGAAACACCATATATTTT
TRBV4-1	TRBJ2-3	.	.	15	CASSLQGGVTDTQYF	TGCGCCAGCAGCCTACAGGGCGGCGTCACAGATACGCAGTATTTT
TRBV28	TRBJ2-5	.	TRBD1	15	CASSSSDRGLGGQYF	TGTGCCAGCAGTTCCTCGGACAGGGGGCTAGGAGGCCAGTACTTC
TRBV28	TRBJ2-5	once	.	13	CASSLELRETQYF	TGTGCCAGCAGTTTAGAGCTGAGGGAGACCCAGTACTTC
TRBV7-6	TRBJ2-7	.	.	13	CASSLAGSSEQYF	TGTGCCAGCAGCTTAGCGGGGAGCTCCGAGCAGTACTTC
TRBV7-9	TRBJ1-1	.	.	13	CASSRIENTEAFF	TGTGCCAGCAGCCGAATAGAGAACACTGAAGCTTTCTTT
TRBV28	TRBJ1-6	.	.	18	CASTPPVTRPPYNSPLHF	TGTGCCAGCACCCCCCCGGTTACCCGCCCTCCCTATAATTCACCCCTCCACTTT
TRBV27	TRBJ1-1	few	.	16	CASSLSTGWRNTEAFF	TGTGCCAGCAGTTTATCCACAGGGTGGAGGAACACTGAAGCTTTCTTT
TRBV27	TRBJ1-4	.	.	15	CASRGAEATNEKLFF	TGTGCCAGCAGAGGGGCAGAGGCAACTAATGAAAAACTGTTTTTT
TRBV5-6	TRBJ2-7	.	.	14	CASSPWGSSYEQYF	TGTGCCAGCAGCCCATGGGGCAGTAGCTACGAGCAGTACTTC
TRBV5-1	TRBJ2-7	.	TRBD1	14	CASSQGTGGVEQYF	TGCGCCAGCAGCCAAGGGACAGGGGGGGTCGAGCAGTACTTC
TRBV6-5	TRBJ1-2	.	TRBD1	13	CASSKQGAGGYTF	TGTGCCAGCAGTAAACAGGGGGCTGGTGGCTACACCTTC
TRBV4-1	TRBJ1-5	.	.	18	CASSQEIFSGASNQPQHF	TGCGCCAGCAGCCAAGAAATCTTCTCAGGGGCTAGCAATCAGCCCCAGCATTTT
TRBV6-4	TRBJ1-1	.	.	13	CASSDQAGTEAFF	TGTGCCAGCAGTGATCAGGCGGGCACTGAAGCTTTCTTT
TRBV27	TRBJ2-7	.	.	14	CASSSLVRVYEQYF	TGTGCCAGCAGTTCCCTAGTGAGGGTCTACGAGCAGTACTTC
TRBV7-6	TRBJ2-7	.	.	16	CASSLGTTASGYEQYF	TGTGCCAGCAGCCTGGGGACAACCGCTTCCGGCTACGAGCAGTACTTC
TRBV5-1	TRBJ2-6	.	TRBD1	19	CASSPRPGQGATGANVLTF	TGCGCCAGCAGCCCCCGACCGGGACAGGGGGCTACAGGGGCCAACGTCCTGACTTTC
TRBV7-8	TRBJ1-3	.	.	16	CASSSQGGNSGNTIYF	TGTGCCAGCAGCAGCCAGGGAGGGAACTCTGGAAACACCATATATTTT
TRBV4-1	TRBJ2-5	.	TRBD2	21	CASSQAGVSIASGRLGETQYF	TGCGCCAGCAGCCAGGCGGGGGTCTCCATTGCTAGCGGGAGGTTGGGGGAGACCCAGTACTTC
TRBV28	TRBJ1-1	few	.	15	CASRPWGGRDTEAFF	TGTGCCAGCAGGCCCTGGGGGGGCCGGGACACTGAAGCTTTCTTT